Listed below are T cell receptor beta chains from one sample, sequenced in a study of cytomegalovirus exposure and HLA in healthy donors. TCRdb keeps only in-frame clones here, not all; method: immunoSEQ multiplex PCR. The sample carries about 98,000 clones, about two thirds recorded once. Sequences were obtained from PBMCs. These TCRs come from a man aged 50 or older in good health and CMV-seronegative. CDR3s include the opening cysteine and the closing phenylalanine or tryptophan. D genes are given only for firm matches. Expanded clones get a size class; other rows say once, few or many, or leave the size out.

d_call j_call clone_size v_call cdr3_nt cdr3_aa
TRBD1 TRBJ1-2 - TRBV28 TGTGCCAGCAGGGAAGCCGAGACAGGGAGAAGCTCCACCTTC CASREAETGRSSTF
TRBD2 TRBJ2-1 - TRBV6-6 TGTGCCACCGTAGGACTAGCGGGGGGCCTCTACAATGAGCAGTTCTTC CATVGLAGGLYNEQFF
- TRBJ2-5 - TRBV5-1 TGCGCCAGCAGCTTGGTGGAGGGGACGGAGACCCAGTACTTC CASSLVEGTETQYF
TRBD2 TRBJ2-1 - TRBV7-8 TGTGCCAGCAGCTTCTTTTCTAGCGGAACCCACAATGAGCAGTTCTTC CASSFFSSGTHNEQFF
- TRBJ1-5 - TRBV18 TGTGCCAGCTCACAAGACAACAATCAGCCCCAGCATTTT CASSQDNNQPQHF
TRBD2 TRBJ2-1 - TRBV2 TGTGCCAGCAGACTTGTAGCGGGGGGCCCCGTAAAATACAATGAGCAGTTCTTC CASRLVAGGPVKYNEQFF
TRBD1 TRBJ1-6 - TRBV9 TGTGCCAGCAGCGTAGGAGGGACAGAGAATTCACCCCTCCACTTT CASSVGGTENSPLHF
TRBD1 TRBJ1-2 - TRBV19 TGTGCCAGTAGTTCCCGGGACAGGGGGGTCGGCTATGGCTACACCTTC CASSSRDRGVGYGYTF
- TRBJ2-2 - TRBV11-2 TGTGCCAGCAGCTCCTTAAACACCGGGGAGCTGTTTTTT CASSSLNTGELFF
TRBD1 TRBJ1-4 few TRBV7-7 TGTGCTAGCAGCCCCGACAGGGGATCGGAAAAACTGTTTTTT CASSPDRGSEKLFF
TRBD2 TRBJ2-3 - TRBV6-4 TGTGCCAGCAGTGTTCTAGCGGGCACAGATACGCAGTATTTT CASSVLAGTDTQYF
TRBD2 TRBJ2-1 once TRBV28 TGTGCCAGCAGTTTACCTCGGGTAGCGGGAACCAATGAGCAGTTCTTC CASSLPRVAGTNEQFF
- TRBJ1-2 once TRBV9 TGTGCCAGCAGCCTCGGCGAGGCCAACCCGTATGGCTACACCTTC CASSLGEANPYGYTF
TRBD2 TRBJ2-1 - TRBV27 TGTGCCAGCAGTTTCGGGACTAGCGGGATAAGAGGATCCTACAATGAGCAGTTCTTC CASSFGTSGIRGSYNEQFF
- TRBJ2-7 - TRBV29-1 TGCAGCGTTGAGGTGGAGCCCTACGAGCAGTACTTC CSVEVEPYEQYF
- TRBJ2-3 - TRBV6-4 TGTGCCAGCAGTGACGATGCGGCTAGCACAGATACGCAGTATTTT CASSDDAASTDTQYF
TRBD1 TRBJ1-3 - TRBV19 TGTGCCAGTAGTATCGACAGGGCTGGAAACACCATATATTTT CASSIDRAGNTIYF
- TRBJ2-3 - TRBV6-1 TGTGCCAGCAGTGAAGTAGCGGCCCGAGATACGCAGTATTTT CASSEVAARDTQYF
TRBD1 TRBJ1-6 - TRBV2 TGTGCCAGCAGGGACAGGGGGTCTCATAATTCACCCCTCCACTTT CASRDRGSHNSPLHF
- TRBJ2-1 - TRBV30 TGTGCCTGGAGTACGGGTTCCTACAATGAGCAGTTCTTC CAWSTGSYNEQFF
TRBD1 TRBJ2-7 - TRBV6-5 TGTGCCAGCAGCCGGGACCCGGGACAGGGGTACGAGCAGTACTTC CASSRDPGQGYEQYF
- TRBJ2-7 - TRBV30 TGTGCCTGGAGTACTCGACCCAACGTCTACTACGAGCAGTACTTC CAWSTRPNVYYEQYF
- TRBJ2-3 once TRBV4-2 TGTGCCAGCAGCCAAGATAACTTCAGGACTTCTAGCACAGATACGCAGTATTTT CASSQDNFRTSSTDTQYF
- TRBJ2-5 - TRBV11-1 TGTGCCAGCAGCTTATCGGGAGATGGTCGGACCCAGTACTTC CASSLSGDGRTQYF
- TRBJ2-6 - TRBV19 TGTGCCAGTAGTGCGACAGGCCAGGAGAGCTCTGGGGCCAACGTCCTGACTTTC CASSATGQESSGANVLTF
TRBD2 TRBJ2-7 - TRBV5-1 TGCGCCAGCAGGGAAGGGACTAGCAGTTCCTACGAGCAGTACTTC CASREGTSSSYEQYF
TRBD2 TRBJ2-7 - TRBV2 TGTGCCAGCAGTGAATCAAGCGGGAGGGTCTACGAGCAGTACTTC CASSESSGRVYEQYF
TRBD1 TRBJ2-1 - TRBV6-1 TGTGCCATCGGGACAGGGGTGGACGATGAGCAGTTCTTC CAIGTGVDDEQFF
TRBD1 TRBJ2-7 once TRBV5-1 TGCGCCAGCAGCTTGGCCGGACAGGGCAGCTACGAGCAGTACTTC CASSLAGQGSYEQYF
TRBD1 TRBJ1-5 - TRBV2 TGTGCCAGTCAGCGGGGCACTCGACAGGGGGGCAATCAGCCCCAGCATTTT CASQRGTRQGGNQPQHF
TRBD2 TRBJ2-7 - TRBV10-2 TGCGCCAGCGGAGGGACTAGCGGGAGGAGCTACGAGCAGTACTTC CASGGTSGRSYEQYF
- TRBJ1-6 - TRBV4-3 TGCGCCAGCAGCCAGGACCTAACAGGGAGCAATTCACCCCTCCACTTT CASSQDLTGSNSPLHF
TRBD1 TRBJ2-4 once TRBV12-5 TGTGCTAGGGTACGGACAGGTCCCAAAAACATTCAGTACTTC CARVRTGPKNIQYF
- TRBJ1-5 - TRBV5-6 TGTGCCAGCAGCTCGGCTAGCGGGGTGGGGCCCCAGCATTTT CASSSASGVGPQHF
- TRBJ2-7 - TRBV28 TGTGCCAGCAGTTTAGGGCAGGGGCGAAACTCCTACGAGCAGTACTTC CASSLGQGRNSYEQYF
TRBD1 TRBJ1-4 few TRBV4-1 TGCGCCAGCAGCCAAGTGGGGACAGGGGGGAGGGAAAAACTGTTTTTT CASSQVGTGGREKLFF
TRBD1 TRBJ2-7 - TRBV2 TGTGCCAGCAGTGAGGGGACAGGGGGTTTCTACGAGCAGTACTTC CASSEGTGGFYEQYF
TRBD2 TRBJ2-5 - TRBV28 TGTGCCAGCAGTTCCTTTAACCTTGCGGGGGATAACCAAGAGACCCAGTACTTC CASSSFNLAGDNQETQYF
- TRBJ2-7 - TRBV7-9 TGTGCCAGCAGCTTAGCGGGGGTAGGGGGCGAGCAGTACTTC CASSLAGVGGEQYF
- TRBJ1-6 - TRBV15 TGTGCCACCAGCGACCACTCAGGGTTCGATAATTCCCCCCTCCACTTT CATSDHSGFDNSPLHF
TRBD2 TRBJ2-2 - TRBV7-2 TGTGCCAGCAAGGTCCTAGCGGGGAACACCGGGGAGCTGTTTTTT CASKVLAGNTGELFF
- TRBJ2-2 once TRBV28 TGTGCCAGCAGTTTAGGGCAAACCGGGGAGCTGTTTTTT CASSLGQTGELFF
TRBD1 TRBJ1-1 few TRBV29-1 TGCAGCGTCGACAGGGGGCTGTACACTGAAGCTTTCTTT CSVDRGLYTEAFF
TRBD2 TRBJ2-1 - TRBV18 TGTGCCAGCTCACCACCAACGGGAGGGTTCTACAATGAGCAGTTCTTC CASSPPTGGFYNEQFF
- TRBJ1-2 - TRBV10-3 TGTGCCATCACACCCGGGGGGGCTGGCTATGGCTACACCTTC CAITPGGAGYGYTF